The rows below give T cell receptor beta chains drawn from one sample of a study of cytomegalovirus exposure and HLA in healthy donors. Generated by immunoSEQ multiplex PCR, the TCRdb table keeps only in-frame clones and is missing some. The sample has approximately 170,000 clones, roughly 80% seen once; the top ten hold about 2.2%. The sample taken for sequencing was PBMCs. These receptors all stem from a male donor in good health and CMV-seronegative. CDR3s include the opening cysteine and the closing phenylalanine or tryptophan. The D gene is left open where the match is weak. The size field is filled for only some rows; it gives once, few, many or a size class.

cdr3_nt cdr3_aa clone_size j_call d_call v_call
TGTGCCAGCAGGCCGGGACAGGGTATTGTTGGCAATCAGCCCCAGCATTTT CASRPGQGIVGNQPQHF NA TRBJ1-5 TRBD1 TRBV2
TGTGCCAGCAGCTTATCCCCGGGGGATAGTTTCCACGAGCAGTACTTC CASSLSPGDSFHEQYF NA TRBJ2-7 NA TRBV7-2
TGTGCCAGCAGCCAACAGTGGACTGGAAACACCATATATTTT CASSQQWTGNTIYF NA TRBJ1-3 NA TRBV11-2
TGTGCCAGCAGCAGACAGGTGAACACTGAAGCTTTCTTT CASSRQVNTEAFF NA TRBJ1-1 NA TRBV6-5
TGCGCCAGCAGCTTCTGGACAGGCATGAACACTGAAGCTTTCTTT CASSFWTGMNTEAFF NA TRBJ1-1 TRBD1 TRBV4-1
TGTGCCAGCAGCCCGGGACTAGCGGGGGGGAACACCGGGGAGCTGTTTTTT CASSPGLAGGNTGELFF NA TRBJ2-2 TRBD2 TRBV5-6
TGTGCCAGCACCCTGGGGGGGGCTAGCGGGGGAATCGGGGATACGCAGTATTTT CASTLGGASGGIGDTQYF few TRBJ2-3 TRBD2 TRBV2
TGTGCCAGCAGCCCCAGGGAAGGTCAGCCCCAGCATTTT CASSPREGQPQHF NA TRBJ1-5 NA TRBV7-2
TGTGCCAGCAGCTTGGCAGGGAAGACCTACGAGCAGTACTTC CASSLAGKTYEQYF NA TRBJ2-7 NA TRBV11-2
TGTGCCAGCAGCGTTCGGGGAGGGGAGACTGAAGCTTTCTTT CASSVRGGETEAFF NA TRBJ1-1 NA TRBV2
TGTGCCAGCAGTGACCGCGACAGGGAGTTCTTC CASSDRDREFF NA TRBJ2-1 TRBD1 TRBV2
TGTGCCAGCAGCCCCTGGACAGGGACCACTGAAGCTTTCTTT CASSPWTGTTEAFF NA TRBJ1-1 TRBD1 TRBV7-2
TGCGCCAGCAGCCTACGCGACAGGGGGGCAACCTACGAGCAGTACTTC CASSLRDRGATYEQYF NA TRBJ2-7 TRBD1 TRBV4-1
TGTGCCAGCAGCTTGATCAGTACCTACAATGAGCAGTTCTTC CASSLISTYNEQFF few TRBJ2-1 NA TRBV5-4
TGTGCCACCAGCAGAGATTTAGCGGGGGGGGCTGATACGCAGTATTTT CATSRDLAGGADTQYF NA TRBJ2-3 TRBD2 TRBV15
TGTGCCAGCTCATCCGGGACAGGGAACTCCTACGAGCAGTACTTC CASSSGTGNSYEQYF NA TRBJ2-7 TRBD1 TRBV18
TGTGCCAGCAGTGAAACAAGTGCAACTAATGAAAAACTGTTTTTT CASSETSATNEKLFF NA TRBJ1-4 NA TRBV2
TGTGCCAGCAGCCTCCAGGGGGATAGCAATCAGCCCCAGCATTTT CASSLQGDSNQPQHF NA TRBJ1-5 TRBD1 TRBV7-2
TGTGCCAGCAGCTTTGGTGTGCTCGGCGGAGACCAGTACTTC CASSFGVLGGDQYF NA TRBJ2-5 NA TRBV12-1
TGTGCCAGTAGTATGGGGACAGGCACCGGGTTTGGCTACACCTTC CASSMGTGTGFGYTF NA TRBJ1-2 TRBD1 TRBV19